The TCR beta chain under discussion was sequenced for a study of identical twins. The CDR3 extends over 13 amino acids. Germline CDR1 reads ENHRY; CDR2 reads SYGVKD. V was trimmed by 2 bases and J by 5 bases, leaving 10 bases between them. Whole-study findings and limits: For zero-insertion analyses, partial confounding could come from invariant MAIT and iNKT cells. Twins' excess sharing was less marked for out-of-frame beta sequences. A lower insertion count was a feature of abundant cord blood beta clonotypes, with no such feature in memory repertoires.

Template switching added a universal primer binding site, and final cDNA carried unique molecular identifiers. Via MiXCR, TCRdb re-called the 5' RACE reads, giving one row per CDR3 protein. Of some 710,000 distinct CDR3 sequences in the sample, roughly 6% were seen once. This clonotype was counted at least ten times. Its antigen remains unknown. Sequences were obtained from naive T cells sorted from blood. The chain links TRBV10-3 to TRBJ2-7, with D possibly being TRBD2 (5 bases). This receptor was taken from a man between 18 and 29 years old in good health. The CDR3: CAISERGHHEQYV. Here the CDR3 DNA reads TGTGCCATCAGTGAGCGGGGTCACCACGAGCAGTACGTC.